A single sample gave rise to the 12 T cell receptor beta chains below, sequenced in a study of Graves' ophthalmopathy and Graves' hyperthyroidism (dated by TCRdb to between 2018 and 2020). This sample was sequenced with an Illumina HiSeq 2000. For repertoire sequencing, the TCR beta CDR3 regions were amplified from RNA transcripts. HTBI primers and the Qiagen OneStep RT-PCR kit were used in a first-round RT-PCR, which was followed by a second-round multiplex PCR, size selection and purification. TCRdb's own reprocessing of the public reads used fastp at Q25 and MiXCR and kept productive beta chains. Identical CDR3 proteins give one entry, which carries the most common genes and DNA. The table for this sample lists hundreds of thousands of distinct CDR3 sequences; under 50% of them were counted only once. The top ten clones comprise over 2.5% of the sample. The source material was peripheral blood. These TCRs come from an adult man with Graves' ophthalmopathy.

This clonotype showed up many times. The chain links TRBV6-1 to TRBJ1-5; TRBD1 might be the D (5 bases). In germline, CDR1 is MNHNS, CDR2 SASEGT. CDR3 length: 14 amino acids. The V end lost 1 base, the J end lost 3 bases, and 7 bases lay between the germline ends. Here the CDR3 reads CASSEVGTNQPQHF. Here the CDR3 DNA reads TGTGCCAGCAGTGAAGTGGGGACCAATCAGCCCCAGCATTTT.

J is TRBJ2-7 and V is TRBV6-5; D could derive from TRBD1 or TRBD2 (5 bases each). V shed 2 bases and J shed 1 base, with 6 bases lying between them. CDR3 length equals 13 residues. The germline CDR1 and CDR2 sequences are MNHEY and SVGAGI. This chain's CDR3 is CASSYGGSYEQYV. The CDR3 coding sequence is TGTGCCAGCAGTTACGGGGGTTCCTACGAGCAGTACGTC.

The chain couples TRBV25-1 to TRBJ2-7; the D gene is possibly TRBD1 (8 bases). Germline V gene sequence: CDR1 MGHDK, CDR2 SYGVNS. Deletions cut 3 bases from V and 4 bases from J, with 19 bases between. This CDR3 has 16 residues. The CDR3 bases are TGTGCCAGCAGTGACCTCGCAGGACAGGGACTATACGAGCAGTACTTC. Protein product: CASSDLAGQGLYEQYF.

At least ten counts were recorded for this clonotype. The genes are TRBV6-1 and TRBJ1-6; D remains ambiguous. Trimming stripped 6 bases from V and 7 bases from J, with 4 bases between. CDR1 is MNHNS, CDR2 SASEGT, per germline. The CDR3 sequence is 11 residues long. CDR3 loop: CASSENSPLHF. The CDR3, as DNA: TGTGCCAGCAGCGAGAATTCACCCCTCCACTTT.

In its sample, this clonotype was seen a few times. The junction does not match germline at one end; this may be a read error. This chain links TRBV10-3 with TRBJ1-2; D is perhaps TRBD1 (6 bases). The CDR3 has 14 residues. Germline assignment: CDR1 ENHRY and CDR2 SYGVKD. This CDR3 reads CASSSRQANYGYTF. CDR3 sequence (DNA): TGTGCCAGCAGTTCGAGACAGGCTAACTATGGCTACACCTTC.

This clonotype was observed many times. V and J are TRBV7-3 and TRBJ2-5; no reliable D call. The V end lost 3 bases, the J end lost 1 base, and 6 bases lay between the germline ends. The CDR3 extends over 13 amino acids. Germline V gene sequence: CDR1 SGHTA, CDR2 FQGTGA. The CDR3 DNA sequence: TGTGCCAGCAGCTTCGACGGCCAAGAGACCCAGTACTTC. Protein sequence: CASSFDGQETQYF.

The table lists this clonotype with a few counts. The rearrangement links TRBV6-5 to TRBJ2-7; D is perhaps TRBD1 (6 bases). Trimming shortened V by 8 bases and J by 2 bases, and 16 bases separated the two germline ends. This CDR3 is built from 14 residues. From germline, CDR1 is MNHEY and CDR2 SVGAGI. The CDR3 spells CASYGDRDTYEQYF. CDR3 DNA sequence: TGTGCCAGCTACGGGGACCGGGACACCTACGAGCAGTACTTC.

This clonotype was recorded many times. In nucleotides, the CDR3 is TGTGCCAGCAGCTTGCTGTCGGGCAGTGAAGCTTTCTTT. It is translated as CASSLLSGSEAFF. The gene calls are TRBV5-8 and TRBJ1-1; D gene uncertain. There are 13 residues in the CDR3. The germline V and J ends were trimmed by 1 base and 7 bases, with 11 bases remaining between them. Germline loops: CDR1 SGHTS, CDR2 YDEGEE.

At least ten counts were recorded for this clonotype. The CDR3 protein is CASSSLKAGSPLHF. The CDR3 nucleotides read TGTGCCAGCAGCTCCCTAAAGGCCGGTTCACCCCTCCACTTT. J is TRBJ1-6 and V is TRBV7-9; the D is unclear. The CDR3 is 14 residues long. Germline V gene data show CDR1 as SEHNR and CDR2 as FQNEAQ (reference sequence). Between the trimmed V and J ends, which lost 4 bases and 9 bases, there was a span of 13 bases.

The rearrangement joins TRBV29-1 to TRBJ1-4; 9 bases line up with TRBD1. Germline values: CDR1 SQVTM, CDR2 ANQGSEA. V lost 8 bases and J lost 5; bases outside the gene matches: 6. This CDR3 region has 13 residues. CDR3 nucleotides: TGCAGCTCCCCCGGACAGGGGAATGAAAAACTGTTTTTT. This encodes CSSPGQGNEKLFF.

The table lists this clonotype with many counts. The chain recombines TRBV7-6 with TRBJ2-7, with D perhaps being TRBD1 or TRBD2 (5 bases each). This CDR3 has 13 residues. Trimming pared 0 bases from V and 6 bases from J, leaving 9 bases between. Germline V gives CDR1 SGHVS, CDR2 FNYEAQ. CDR3 nucleotides: TGTGCCAGCAGCTTAGCGGGGGTCCGCGAGCAGTACTTC. This sequence encodes CASSLAGVREQYF.

This chain connects TRBV12-3 or TRBV12-4 to TRBJ1-4, with TRBD1 identical over 9 bases. The CDR3 covers 16 residues. V lost 5 bases and J lost 3; bases outside the gene matches: 7. The DNA of the CDR3 is TGTGCCAGCAGTAAAGGACAGGGGAGGGCTAATGAAAAACTGTTTTTT. Residues: CASSKGQGRANEKLFF.